The clone carrying this TCR beta chain appeared many times. This sample stems from a study of blood T cells in healthy people across ages. Then a second PCR, running about 7 to 11 cycles, was carried out with a sample-barcoded 5' primer and a J-beta primer mix. TCRdb called the 5' RACE reads again in MiXCR, with one record for every CDR3 protein. The table records approximately 800,000 distinct CDR3 sequences, about 47% of them present only once. Germline CDR1 reads DFQATT; CDR2 reads SNEGSKA (reference sequence). This CDR3 is 16 amino acids long. V lost 0 bases, J lost 5 bases, and 10 bases stayed unmatched.

The chain couples TRBV20-1 to TRBJ2-5; TRBD2 matches 9 bases. Sequencing was done on a sample of blood. This clonotype was sampled from an elderly man in good health. CDR3 in amino acids: CSARDSAGGDWETQYF. DNA for the CDR3: TGCAGTGCTAGAGATTCGGCGGGAGGGGACTGGGAGACCCAGTACTTC.